One sample yielded the 30 T cell receptor beta chains listed below, sequenced in a study of cytomegalovirus exposure and HLA in healthy donors. The PCR contained 60 Vbeta and 13 Jbeta primers. Sequenced by immunoSEQ multiplex PCR; TCRdb stores in-frame clones only, minus some. Here the sample spans roughly 86,000 clones, over 60% being singletons. Sequencing input: PBMCs. Receptors originate from a man aged 25-45 years in good health and CMV-seronegative.

The chain combines TRBV5-4 with TRBJ2-7; the match to TRBD2 covers 7 bases. CDR1 and CDR2 from the germline V gene are SGHNT and YYREEE (reference sequence). The CDR3 sequence is 16 residues long. V lost 0 bases to trimming and J lost 0 bases; unmatched junction nucleotides: 6. CDR3 loop: CASSLVIGEGSYEQYF. DNA of the CDR3: TGTGCCAGCAGCTTGGTTATTGGGGAGGGCTCCTACGAGCAGTACTTC. The whole variable domain, filled in from reference TRBV5-4 and TRBJ2-7, reads ETGVTQSPTHLIKTRGQQVTLRCSSQSGHNTVSWYQQALGQGPQFIFQYYREEENGRGNFPPRFSGLQFPNYSSELNVNALELDDSALYLCASSLVIGEGSYEQYFGPGTRLTVT.

CDR3 DNA: TGTGCCAGCCTTCCGGGACATCGCATAATACAAGGAGCTTTCTTT. It encodes CASLPGHRIIQGAFF. The chain employs TRBV19 and TRBJ1-1; a possible D gene is TRBD1 (6 bases). Germline values: CDR1 LNHDA, CDR2 SQIVND (reference sequence). V lost 9 bases to trimming and J lost 10 bases, with 27 bases between them. The CDR3 contains 15 residues.

The chain joins TRBV4-1 to TRBJ2-2; 9 bases fit TRBD2. J gave up 6 bases and V 4 bases, and 9 bases lay outside the gene matches. Germline V gene data show CDR1 as MGHRA and CDR2 as YSYEKL. This CDR3 comprises 16 residues. In DNA, the CDR3 is TGCGCCAGCAGCCCCGTCCTAGCGGGGTGGGCCGGGGAGCTGTTTTTT. Its protein is CASSPVLAGWAGELFF.

V and J are TRBV15 and TRBJ2-1; 16 bases agree with TRBD2. This CDR3 contains 19 residues. J was trimmed by 8 bases and V by 2 bases; bases with no gene match: 12. Looked up from germline, CDR1 is LNHNV and CDR2 is YYDKDF (reference sequence). The CDR3 sequence is CATSRPSAGGLAGGDEQFF. The CDR3, as DNA: TGTGCCACCAGCAGACCCAGCGCGGGGGGACTAGCGGGGGGGGATGAGCAGTTCTTC.

The V call is TRBV13, the J call TRBJ1-1, with D unclear. Germline CDR1 and CDR2: PRHDT and FYEKMQ (reference sequence). CDR3 length: 13 amino acids. V lost 5 bases and J 5 bases, leaving 12 bases between the germline ends. CDR3 sequence (DNA): TGTGCCAGCAGCGAACGAGGGCCTACTGAAGCTTTCTTT. Amino acids: CASSERGPTEAFF. The full variable domain, with the rest looked up from reference TRBV13 and TRBJ1-1, is AAGVIQSPRHLIKEKRETATLKCYPIPRHDTVYWYQQGPGQDPQFLISFYEKMQSDKGSIPDRFSAQQFSDYHSELNMSSLELGDSALYFCASSERGPTEAFFGQGTRLTVV.

This clone was found once. The rearrangement joins TRBV6-4 to TRBJ1-5; 7 bases line up with TRBD1. Per germline, CDR1 MRHNA and CDR2 SNTAGT. V was clipped by 6 bases and J by 4 bases; unmatched bases: 6. The CDR3 runs 14 residues. CDR3 amino acids: CASSATGENQPQHF. The CDR3 nucleotides are TGTGCCAGCAGCGCAACAGGGGAGAATCAGCCCCAGCATTTT.

This chain connects TRBV10-3 to TRBJ2-7, with D tentatively TRBD2 (6 bases). This CDR3 comprises 14 residues. Trimming stripped 0 bases from V and 6 bases from J, with 12 bases between. CDR1 and CDR2 from the germline V gene are ENHRY and SYGVKD. This CDR3 reads CAISESGREREQYF. DNA for the CDR3: TGTGCCATCAGTGAGTCTGGGCGGGAACGCGAGCAGTACTTC.

This clone has just a few counts. The V and J genes are TRBV25-1 and TRBJ2-1, with D tentatively TRBD1 (6 bases). The CDR3 has 14 amino acids. Germline V gene lookup returns CDR1 MGHDK and CDR2 SYGVNS. Trimming took off 4 bases at V and 7 bases at J, with 14 bases between the two ends. The CDR3 sequence is CASSGYYRENEQFF. The DNA for the CDR3 is TGTGCCAGCAGTGGATACTACAGGGAAAATGAGCAGTTCTTC.

The chain employs TRBV27 and TRBJ2-1, with 8 bases lining up with TRBD2. V shed 2 bases and J 2 bases; nucleotides not matched to a gene: 8. The CDR3 has 17 amino acids. Germline CDR1 is MNHEY and CDR2 is SMNVEV (reference sequence). CDR3 protein: CASSLRQLADPYNEQFF. CDR3 DNA: TGTGCCAGCAGTTTACGTCAACTAGCGGATCCCTACAATGAGCAGTTCTTC.

This chain links TRBV18 with TRBJ1-5; D is possibly TRBD1 (5 bases). The V end lost 3 bases, the J end lost 0 bases, and 9 bases lay between the germline ends. The CDR3 spans 15 residues. The germline V gene encodes CDR1 KGHSH and CDR2 LQKENI. CDR3 sequence: CASSPETDSNQPQHF. CDR3 bases: TGTGCCAGCTCACCGGAGACAGATAGCAATCAGCCCCAGCATTTT.

V gene TRBV6-6 combines with J gene TRBJ2-1; 11 bases fit TRBD2. Germline CDR1 reads MNHNY; CDR2 reads SVGAGI (reference sequence). The CDR3 has 15 residues. Trimming cost V 5 bases and J 4 bases; bases outside gene matches: 4. The CDR3 sequence is CASSTTSGGYNEQFF. The CDR3 nucleotides read TGTGCCAGCAGTACTACTAGCGGGGGATACAATGAGCAGTTCTTC.

The V and J genes are TRBV11-3 and TRBJ2-5; possible D gene TRBD2, 5 bases. The CDR3 spans 14 residues. Trimming cost V 1 base and J 4 bases, with 10 bases left between them. CDR1 is SGHNT, CDR2 YENEEA, per germline. The CDR3 sequence: CASSLGPEGETQYF. For the CDR3, the DNA is TGTGCCAGCAGCTTAGGACCCGAGGGAGAGACCCAGTACTTC.

The V and J genes are TRBV9 and TRBJ2-7, with TRBD1 matching 7 bases. The CDR3 sequence is 16 residues long. V trimming: 0 bases; J trimming: 6 bases; junction bases outside the gene matches: 12. CDR1 is SGDLS, CDR2 YYNGEE, per germline. CDR3 sequence: CASSVGGTAALGEQYF. In DNA, the CDR3 is TGTGCCAGCAGCGTAGGTGGGACAGCCGCTTTGGGCGAGCAGTACTTC.

The rearrangement joins TRBV6-1 to TRBJ1-5; no clear D. The CDR3 is made up of 11 amino acids. Deletions cut 6 bases from V and 10 bases from J, with 10 bases between. Germline V gene data show CDR1 as MNHNS and CDR2 as SASEGT. CDR3 amino acids: CASSDLGPQHF. For the CDR3, the DNA is TGTGCCAGCAGCGACCTAGGACCCCAGCATTTT.

This rearrangement joins TRBV7-6 to TRBJ2-5, with 10 bases fitting TRBD1. Germline lookup yields CDR1 SGHVS and CDR2 FNYEAQ. V dropped 5 bases and J dropped 6; count of bases not matched to a gene: 6. This CDR3 spans 14 amino acids. The CDR3 bases are TGTGCCAGCAGCACCCGGGACAGGGGAAAGACCCAGTACTTC. Translating gives CASSTRDRGKTQYF.

CDR3 protein: CASSGRLAGEETQYF. The CDR3 DNA is TGTGCCAGTAGTGGCAGACTAGCGGGGGAAGAGACCCAGTACTTC. The V and J genes are TRBV19 and TRBJ2-5; the match to TRBD2 covers 12 bases. J lost 3 bases, V lost 5 bases, and 4 bases had no gene match. Germline CDR1 and CDR2: LNHDA and SQIVND (reference sequence). The CDR3 is made up of 15 amino acids.

V gene TRBV27 combines with J gene TRBJ2-2, with TRBD1 identical over 8 bases. Germline CDR1 reads MNHEY; CDR2 reads SMNVEV (reference sequence). The length of the CDR3 is 16 residues. Trimming cost V 3 bases and J 6 bases; bases outside gene matches: 9. The CDR3 DNA sequence: TGTGCCAGCAGTTTTTATAGCGACAGGGGAGCCGGGGAGCTGTTTTTT. Translation gives CASSFYSDRGAGELFF.

V and J are TRBV5-1 and TRBJ2-2; 8 bases agree with TRBD2. CDR1 SGHRS and CDR2 YFSETQ come from the germline V gene. Trimming cost V 1 base and J 6 bases; bases outside gene matches: 5. The CDR3 covers 15 residues. Here the CDR3 reads CASSLTGGAPGELFF. CDR3 coding DNA: TGCGCCAGCAGCTTGACCGGGGGGGCCCCCGGGGAGCTGTTTTTT.

The gene calls are TRBV20-1 and TRBJ2-2, with D perhaps matching TRBD2 (5 bases). The germline V gene encodes CDR1 DFQATT and CDR2 SNEGSKA (reference sequence). Deletions cut 5 bases from V and 4 bases from J, with 5 bases between. The CDR3 runs 11 residues. CDR3 nucleotide sequence: TGCAGTGCTCGGGGCACCGGGGAGCTGTTTTTT. This sequence encodes CSARGTGELFF.

This clone was recorded a few times. V and J are TRBV5-5 and TRBJ2-5; D possibly corresponds to TRBD1 (6 bases). The CDR3 sequence is 14 residues long. From germline, CDR1 is SGHKS and CDR2 YYEKEE (reference sequence). Between the trimmed V and J ends, which lost 5 bases and 3 bases, there was a span of 14 bases. The CDR3 here is CASSHTGWEETQYF. CDR3 nucleotide sequence: TGTGCCAGCAGTCACACAGGGTGGGAAGAGACCCAGTACTTC.

In its sample, this clone was seen once. The rearrangement joins TRBV5-7 to TRBJ1-3, with unresolved D. TRBV5-7 is an open reading frame, and its role is uncertain. The CDR3 length is 15 residues. The V end lost 0 bases, the J end lost 0 bases, and 7 bases lay between the germline ends. Written as DNA, the CDR3 is TGTGCCAGCAGCTTGGTGGGCCTCTCTGGAAACACCATATATTTT. This codes for CASSLVGLSGNTIYF.

In nucleotides, the CDR3 is TGTGCCAGCAGTTCCCCCATACCAGGACTAGACAATGAGCAGTTCTTC. Protein: CASSSPIPGLDNEQFF. The J gene is TRBJ2-1, the V gene TRBV28; 7 bases line up with TRBD2. V lost 4 bases, J lost 5 bases, and 11 bases stayed unmatched. Germline V lookup: CDR1 MDHEN, CDR2 SYDVKM. This CDR3 region has 16 residues.

The gene calls are TRBV30 and TRBJ2-1; 11 bases agree with TRBD2. Germline CDR1 GTSNPN, CDR2 SVGIG (reference sequence). The CDR3 contains 13 residues. With 6 bases clipped from V and 7 bases from J, the junction kept 5 bases outside the gene matches. The CDR3 region is CACLASGGNEQFF. CDR3 in DNA: TGTGCCTGCCTGGCTAGCGGGGGGAATGAGCAGTTCTTC.

V usage is TRBV4-1 and J usage is TRBJ2-5; TRBD2 might be the D (5 bases). The CDR3 consists of 15 residues. Germline lookup yields CDR1 MGHRA and CDR2 YSYEKL. Trimming took 4 bases from V and 4 from J, leaving 16 bases between them. CDR3 coding DNA: TGCGCCAGCAGCCCGTCGAGAGGGAAAGGAGAGACCCAGTACTTC. Protein sequence: CASSPSRGKGETQYF.

The chain joins TRBV5-4 to TRBJ1-1; D is perhaps TRBD1 (5 bases). Trimming removed 1 base from V and 0 bases from J, with 13 bases in between. The CDR3 totals 16 residues. From germline, CDR1 is SGHNT and CDR2 YYREEE (reference sequence). CDR3 region: CASSLFQGWVNTEAFF. As DNA, the CDR3 is TGTGCCAGCAGCTTGTTTCAGGGATGGGTGAACACTGAAGCTTTCTTT.

The chain is built from TRBV4-1 and TRBJ2-5; 12 bases match TRBD2. The V gene's germline CDR1 is MGHRA and CDR2 YSYEKL. Unmatched junction bases numbered 9, after V lost 3 bases and J lost 1 base. The CDR3 contains 18 residues. The chain's CDR3 is CASSHETSGGLPQETQYF. CDR3 bases: TGCGCCAGCAGCCACGAAACTAGCGGGGGGCTCCCCCAAGAGACCCAGTACTTC.

The chain joins TRBV6-1 to TRBJ1-3; D not certain. This CDR3 is built from 13 residues. The V end lost 7 bases, the J end lost 2 bases, and 9 bases lay between the germline ends. Germline values: CDR1 MNHNS, CDR2 SASEGT. CDR3 amino acids: CASKGGPGNTIYF. The CDR3 nucleotides are TGTGCCAGCAAGGGCGGGCCTGGAAACACCATATATTTT.

This clone was seen just once. This sequence joins TRBV6-1 and TRBJ1-2; weak D call: TRBD1 (5 bases). This CDR3 spans 14 amino acids. Germline CDR1 and CDR2: MNHNS and SASEGT. Trimming took 1 base from V and 4 from J, leaving 10 bases between them. This CDR3 is CASSEGQLSYGYTF. CDR3 coding DNA: TGTGCCAGCAGTGAAGGACAGCTAAGCTATGGCTACACCTTC.

Written as DNA, the CDR3 is TGTGCCAGCAGCTGGGGCTCTGGGCAGCCCCAGCATTTT. Protein sequence: CASSWGSGQPQHF. The chain employs TRBV7-2 and TRBJ1-5; possible D gene TRBD1, 5 bases. V shed 4 bases and J shed 7 bases, with 11 bases lying between them. The CDR3 loop spans 13 amino acids. Germline values: CDR1 SGHTA, CDR2 FQGNSA. The full variable domain, rest sourced from reference TRBV7-2 and TRBJ1-5, is GAGVSQSPSNKVTEKGKDVELRCDPISGHTALYWYRQSLGQGLEFLIYFQGNSAPDKSGLPSDRFSAERTGGSVSTLTIQRTQQEDSAVYLCASSWGSGQPQHFGDGTRLSIL.

This chain joins TRBV25-1 and TRBJ1-4; D gene ambiguous. Germline values: CDR1 MGHDK, CDR2 SYGVNS. The CDR3 extends over 13 amino acids. V dropped 3 bases and J dropped 14 bases, with 16 bases sitting between them. The DNA of the CDR3 is TGTGCCAGCAGTGAGATATTGGGAGGTGGGCTGTTTTTT. This sequence encodes CASSEILGGGLFF.